What follows is one TCR beta chain and its context. Unmatched junction bases numbered 4, after V lost 7 bases and J lost 4 bases. CDR3 size: 13 residues. Germline V lookup: CDR1 LGHDT, CDR2 YNNKEL (reference sequence). The record originates from a study of blood T cell repertoires in COVID-19. Libraries were prepared by immunoSEQ multiplex PCR; TCRdb keeps only in-frame clonotypes and omits some of them. The table lists over 250,000 clones, approximately 79% of them singletons. Sequenced material: PBMCs or T cells enriched from blood (not recorded which). The chain has TRBV3-1 (or the pseudogene TRBV3-2) and TRBJ2-1; 7 nucleotides agree with TRBD1. The TCR sequence derives from a man aged 25 to 45 with acute COVID-19. CDR3 loop: CASIGGAYNEQFF. The CDR3 DNA follows: TGTGCCAGCATAGGGGGCGCATACAATGAGCAGTTCTTC.